Listed below are T cell receptor beta chains from one sample, sequenced in a study of molecular identifiers for immune sequencing clone quantification. TCRdb redid the calling of the PCR reads with MiXCR, one entry per CDR3 protein. The repertoire holds 490,000 or so distinct CDR3 sequences, roughly 26% seen once, with roughly 0.79% in the top ten. The sequenced sample consisted of naive CD8+ T cells from blood, with Jurkat cell RNA spiked in. The receptors were sampled from a human donor in good health. Some libraries in this study had Jurkat cell RNA spiked in. The CDR3 runs from the conserved cysteine through the conserved F or W. A D gene is named only where the DNA matches it firmly. Only part of the rows carry a size: once, few, many, or a class if the clone is expanded.

TRBV19	.	TRBJ2-7	TRBD2	TGTGCCAGTAGTGGTGCTAGCGGTAACTACGAGCAGTACTTC	CASSGASGNYEQYF
TRBV6-5	.	TRBJ2-2	TRBD2	TGTGCCAGTAAGGCCCAGGGACTAGTTTTGGCCGGGGAGCTGTTTTTT	CASKAQGLVLAGELFF
TRBV4-1	few	TRBJ2-7	TRBD2	TGCGCCAGCAGCCCTAGCGGGGGGATCTCCTACGAGCAGTACTTC	CASSPSGGISYEQYF
TRBV4-3	many	TRBJ2-7	.	TGCGCCAGCAGCCAAGTAGGTATGAGCTCCTACGAGCAGTACTTC	CASSQVGMSSYEQYF
TRBV12-3/TRBV12-4	.	TRBJ2-3	.	TGTGCCAGCAGTTTTCCCTCTATCACAGATACGCAGTATTTT	CASSFPSITDTQYF
TRBV6-5	.	TRBJ2-1	TRBD2	TGTGCCAGCAGTTGGCGGGGGGGCTACAATGAGCAGTTCTTC	CASSWRGGYNEQFF
TRBV11-2	.	TRBJ2-7	.	TGTGCCAGCAGCTTAGGGGCCAGAGCCTACGAGCAGTACTTC	CASSLGARAYEQYF
TRBV12-3/TRBV12-4	.	TRBJ1-2	.	TGTGCCAGCAGTCCGGACTTCAGCTATGGCTACACCTTC	CASSPDFSYGYTF
TRBV9	.	TRBJ1-6	.	TGTGCCAGCAGCGTAGGAACGGACAATTCACCCCTCCACTTT	CASSVGTDNSPLHF
TRBV19	.	TRBJ2-3	TRBD2	TGTGCCAGTACCTCTTCGGGAGGGCCCGCCGATACGCAGTATTTT	CASTSSGGPADTQYF
TRBV30	.	TRBJ2-7	.	TGTGCCTGGAGTGTGAGACTCAGAGCCTACGAGCAGTACTTC	CAWSVRLRAYEQYF
TRBV6-6	.	TRBJ2-2	.	TGTGCCGGGCAATGGGGATCCAACACCGGGGAGCTGTTTTTT	CAGQWGSNTGELFF
TRBV10-3	.	TRBJ2-3	.	TGTGCCATCAGTGCCCCGCCAGGAGATACGCAGTATTTT	CAISAPPGDTQYF
TRBV29-1	many	TRBJ1-1	TRBD1	TGCAGCGTTGAAGATCTTAGGACAGGGGTTCCTGAAGCTTTCTTT	CSVEDLRTGVPEAFF
TRBV10-2	.	TRBJ1-1	.	TGCGCCAGCAGCGACTCAGGGGTAACTGAAGCTTTCTTT	CASSDSGVTEAFF
TRBV6-5	once	TRBJ2-6	TRBD1	TGTGCCAGCAGTTTCACGGACAGGGGGCATCTTGGGGCCAACGTCCTGACTTTC	CASSFTDRGHLGANVLTF
TRBV6-6	.	TRBJ2-7	.	TGTGCCAGCAGTTACTCGTCCGAGTACGAGCAGTACTTC	CASSYSSEYEQYF
TRBV5-1	many	TRBJ2-3	.	TGCGCCAGCAGCTTGGATTTGCGGGTGAGGTTTAGCACAGATACGCAGTATTTT	CASSLDLRVRFSTDTQYF
TRBV20-1	.	TRBJ2-7	.	TGCAGTGCGGAGGACTCTCAGGAAGCGACCTACGAGCAGTACTTC	CSAEDSQEATYEQYF
TRBV7-9	many	TRBJ2-7	.	TGTGCCAGCAGCTCCGGCGGTCGATACGAGCAGTACTTC	CASSSGGRYEQYF
TRBV27	.	TRBJ2-7	.	TGTGCCAGCACTCAAACCGGGGGATCCTACGAGCAGTACTTC	CASTQTGGSYEQYF